This entry lists 24 T cell receptor beta chains sequenced from one sample in a study of T cells in Graves' hyperthyroidism and ophthalmopathy. The investigators amplified TCR beta CDR3 regions from RNA transcripts. The primer set for the first-round RT-PCR of the TCR CDR3 was HTBI. TCRdb reprocessed the multiplex PCR reads with MiXCR, giving one entry per CDR3 protein. The sample includes fewer than 900,000 distinct CDR3 sequences, 15% to 20% of them seen just once. The sample consisted of blood. The source is a woman aged 45-65 years with Graves' hyperthyroidism that later progressed to Graves' ophthalmopathy.

This clonotype was detected many times. The genes are TRBV20-1 and TRBJ1-5; 7 nucleotides align to TRBD1. The CDR3 is made up of 16 amino acids. The V segment lost 3 bases and the J segment 3 bases; nucleotides outside the gene matches: 11. Germline values: CDR1 DFQATT, CDR2 SNEGSKA (reference sequence). In DNA, the CDR3 is TGCAGTGCTAGCCTCCCAGGGGGATTATCCAATCAGCCCCAGCATTTT. Amino acids: CSASLPGGLSNQPQHF.

With respect to this clonotype: Being one base from a much bigger clone, this may be a read error. This chain connects TRBV3-1 to TRBJ2-7; 7 nucleotides agree with TRBD2. Germline V CDR1 and CDR2: LGHDT, YNNKEL (reference sequence). The CDR3 totals 16 residues. Trimming removed 8 bases from V and 2 bases from J; junction bases left unmatched: 15. In DNA form, the CDR3 reads TGTGCCAGCTCCCCCAGAGCGGGGCCCCATCCCTACGAGCAGTACTTC. Its translation: CASSPRAGPHPYEQYF.

This clonotype was found many times. V gene TRBV6-1 combines with J gene TRBJ2-3; 10 nucleotides align to TRBD1. V lost 3 bases to trimming and J lost 3 bases; unmatched junction nucleotides: 12. Germline V gene sequence: CDR1 MNHNS, CDR2 SASEGT. CDR3 length: 18 residues. The CDR3 region is CASSDSGTGVFETDTQYF. The CDR3 DNA follows: TGTGCCAGCAGTGACTCCGGGACAGGGGTTTTCGAGACAGATACGCAGTATTTT.

In its sample, this clonotype was seen a few times. The genes are TRBV4-1 and TRBJ2-7; D is possibly TRBD1 (5 bases). The CDR3 is made up of 15 amino acids. Trimming shortened V by 0 bases and J by 1 base, and 10 bases separated the two germline ends. In germline, CDR1 is MGHRA, CDR2 YSYEKL. The CDR3 region is CASSQEGRTSYEQYF. The CDR3 region has the DNA TGCGCCAGCAGCCAAGAGGGCAGGACATCCTACGAGCAGTACTTC.

The J gene is TRBJ2-5, the V gene TRBV6-2 or TRBV6-3; 9 bases are a match to TRBD1. J lost 0 bases, V lost 6 bases, and 11 bases had no gene match. The CDR3 extends over 17 amino acids. Germline V gene lookup returns CDR1 MNHEY and CDR2 SVGEGT. Here the CDR3 reads CASRLQGANPYQETQYF. CDR3 bases: TGTGCCAGCAGACTACAGGGGGCGAATCCGTACCAAGAGACCCAGTACTTC.

This clonotype was seen repeatedly, ten times or more. The J gene is TRBJ2-5, the V gene TRBV6-5; possibly TRBD1 for D (5 bases). The CDR3 covers 15 residues. With 0 bases removed from V and 5 bases from J, the gap between germline ends came to 13 bases. Germline CDR1 MNHEY, CDR2 SVGAGI. CDR3 DNA sequence: TGTGCCAGCAGTTACTCTGGCAGGGCGTTGGAGACCCAGTACTTC. Protein product: CASSYSGRALETQYF.

This clonotype was seen repeatedly, ten times or more. This chain links TRBV12-3 or TRBV12-4 with TRBJ2-3, with a weak D call TRBD2 (5 bases). The V end was cut by 4 bases, the J end by 4 bases, with 9 bases between. This CDR3 is 13 amino acids long. CDR3 DNA sequence: TGTGCCAGCAGTTCCTTTAGCGCAGATACGCAGTATTTT. It encodes CASSSFSADTQYF.

The chain links TRBV28 to TRBJ2-7; 7 nucleotides match TRBD1. CDR1 MDHEN and CDR2 SYDVKM come from the germline V gene. The CDR3 loop spans 15 amino acids. V was clipped by 0 bases and J by 1 base; unmatched bases: 3. CDR3 nucleotides: TGTGCCAGCAGTTTATGGGACAGGCCGTCCTACGAGCAGTACTTC. This sequence encodes CASSLWDRPSYEQYF.

This clonotype was counted only a few times. The chain combines TRBV12-3 or TRBV12-4 with TRBJ1-6; 9 bases align to TRBD1. There are 14 residues in the CDR3. Trimming took 8 bases from V and 9 from J; bases not matched to a gene: 8. CDR3 sequence reads: CASGLGQGGSPLHF. The CDR3, as DNA: TGTGCCAGCGGCCTGGGACAGGGAGGTTCACCCCTCCACTTT.

This sequence joins TRBV18 and TRBJ1-2; 9 positions match TRBD1. Per germline, CDR1 KGHSH and CDR2 LQKENI. Unmatched junction bases numbered 6, after V lost 3 bases and J lost 7 bases. The CDR3 extends over 14 amino acids. CDR3 residues: CASSPGQGYSGYTF. The CDR3 DNA is TGTGCCAGCTCACCCGGACAGGGGTATAGTGGCTACACCTTC.

This clonotype was counted at least ten times. CDR3 in DNA: TGCAGCGTTGGGGACAGGACTACCTATGGCTACACCTTC. Amino acids: CSVGDRTTYGYTF. The chain couples TRBV29-1 to TRBJ1-2; 8 nucleotides align to TRBD1. The germline V gene has CDR1 SQVTM and CDR2 ANQGSEA. CDR3 length equals 13 residues. The V segment lost 4 bases and the J segment 4 bases; nucleotides outside the gene matches: 5. The full variable domain, completed using reference TRBV29-1 and TRBJ1-2, is SAVISQKPSRDICQRGTSLTIQCQVDSQVTMMFWYRQQPGQSLTLIATANQGSEATYESGFVIDKFPISRPNLTFSTLTVSNMSPEDSSIYLCSVGDRTTYGYTFGSGTRLTVV.

This clonotype was observed a few times. The CDR3 is CASSLGTSGGVKGKETQYF. The DNA for the CDR3 is TGTGCCAGCAGCTTGGGGACTAGCGGGGGCGTGAAGGGCAAAGAGACCCAGTACTTC. This sequence joins TRBV11-2 and TRBJ2-5; 14 bases map to TRBD2. V lost 3 bases, J lost 3 bases, and 12 bases stayed unmatched. Germline values: CDR1 SGHAT, CDR2 FQNNGV. The CDR3 spans 19 residues.

Concerning this clonotype: A much larger clone lies one base from this, so it may be a read error. The V and J genes are TRBV20-1 and TRBJ2-1, with 8 bases matching TRBD1. CDR3 length equals 15 residues. Germline CDR1 reads DFQATT; CDR2 reads SNEGSKA (reference sequence). With V trimmed by 0 bases and J by 10 bases, 11 bases remained unmatched. For the CDR3, the DNA is TGCAGTGCTAGAGATTCTCGGACAGGGACGAGGGAGCAGTTCTTC. This gives the protein CSARDSRTGTREQFF.

The J gene is TRBJ2-1, the V gene TRBV5-8; 12 nucleotides match TRBD2. Germline-derived CDR1 and CDR2 are SGHTS and YDEGEE. V lost 4 bases, J lost 13 bases, and 12 bases stayed unmatched. This CDR3 spans 15 amino acids. DNA of the CDR3: TGTGCCAGCAGCAAGCTAGCGGGGGGGCCCCCTGAACAGTTCTTC. Protein: CASSKLAGGPPEQFF.

This clonotype was counted at least ten times. This sequence joins TRBV7-8 and TRBJ1-5; D remains ambiguous. The V gene lost 5 bases and the J gene lost 5 bases, with 16 bases spanning the gap. CDR1 SGHVS and CDR2 FQNEAQ come from the germline V gene. The CDR3 contains 15 residues. This chain's CDR3 is CASSPNGGYDQPQHF. DNA for the CDR3: TGTGCCAGCAGCCCGAATGGAGGGTACGATCAGCCCCAGCATTTT.

This clonotype showed up many times. The chain has TRBV2 and TRBJ2-1; 8 bases map to TRBD1. CDR3 size: 12 residues. The trim removed 7 bases at V and 6 bases at J, leaving 2 bases unmatched. Germline-derived CDR1 and CDR2 are SNHLY and FYNNEI. This CDR3 is CASMQGANEQFF. The CDR3 DNA follows: TGTGCCAGCATGCAGGGGGCCAATGAGCAGTTCTTC.

A single count supports this clonotype. This may stem from a read error, because a much larger clone lies one nucleotide away. The chain is built from TRBV20-1 and TRBJ1-3; 7 bases fit TRBD1. In germline, CDR1 is DFQATT, CDR2 SNEGSKA (reference sequence). CDR3 length: 16 residues. DNA for the CDR3: TGCAGTGCTAGACTGGGACAGTACAGCTCTGGAAACACCACATATTTT. Translation gives CSARLGQYSSGNTTYF.

The gene calls are TRBV12-5 and TRBJ2-5, with D possibly being TRBD1 (6 bases). The V end was cut by 2 bases, the J end by 12 bases, with 19 bases between. There are 14 residues in the CDR3. Germline V gene sequence: CDR1 LGHNT, CDR2 FRNRAP. This CDR3 reads CASGLFTAAGEKYF. The CDR3 DNA reads TGTGCTAGTGGTTTGTTCACCGCCGCAGGGGAAAAGTACTTC.

This clonotype was counted ten times or more. This chain uses TRBV3-1 with TRBJ1-2; D perhaps matches TRBD1 (6 bases). There are 12 residues in the CDR3. The germline V and J ends were trimmed by 3 bases and 8 bases, with 10 bases remaining between them. Germline V CDR1 and CDR2: LGHDT, YNNKEL (reference sequence). In nucleotides, the CDR3 is TGTGCCAGCAGCCATGGGGGCGCAGGCTACACCTTC. Protein sequence: CASSHGGAGYTF.

The CDR3 here is CASSLSGSQYQETQYF. The CDR3 DNA reads as TGCGCCAGCAGCTTGTCGGGCTCACAGTACCAAGAGACCCAGTACTTC. V gene TRBV5-1 combines with J gene TRBJ2-5; D remains unclear. Germline V gene sequence: CDR1 SGHRS, CDR2 YFSETQ. Trimming took 1 base from V and 0 from J, leaving 13 bases between them. The CDR3 runs to 16 residues.

Only a few counts were recorded for this clonotype. The chain combines TRBV12-5 with TRBJ2-7; D uncertain. This CDR3 has 13 residues. Germline lookup yields CDR1 LGHNT and CDR2 FRNRAP. The V gene lost 1 base and the J gene lost 7 bases, with 11 bases spanning the gap. CDR3 coding DNA: TGTGCTAGTGGTTTGGGGCTTCTAGGAGAGCAGTACTTC. Amino acids: CASGLGLLGEQYF. Filled out from reference TRBV12-5 and TRBJ2-7, the complete variable domain reads DARVTQTPRHKVTEMGQEVTMRCQPILGHNTVFWYRQTMMQGLELLAYFRNRAPLDDSGMPKDRFSAEMPDATLATLKIQPSEPRDSAVYFCASGLGLLGEQYFGPGTRLTVT.

At least ten counts were recorded for this clonotype. The chain combines TRBV6-1 with TRBJ1-1; 8 nucleotides line up with TRBD1. The CDR3 consists of 14 residues. Germline-derived CDR1 and CDR2 are MNHNS and SASEGT. The J segment lost 4 bases and the V segment lost 7 bases, leaving 8 bases of the junction unmatched. CDR3 region: CASTQTGESTEAFF. CDR3 nucleotide sequence: TGTGCCAGCACCCAGACAGGGGAGAGCACTGAAGCTTTCTTT.

This clonotype was recorded at least ten times. This chain joins TRBV20-1 and TRBJ2-5, with D possibly being TRBD2 (7 bases). V was shortened by 2 bases and J by 7 bases, with 14 bases between the two germline ends. This CDR3 spans 13 amino acids. The germline gives CDR1 DFQATT, CDR2 SNEGSKA (reference sequence). The chain's CDR3 is CSARYGGRTTQYF. The CDR3 DNA reads as TGCAGTGCTAGATACGGGGGGCGGACGACCCAGTACTTC.

The V call is TRBV4-1, the J call TRBJ1-1; D gene ambiguous. Germline CDR1 MGHRA, CDR2 YSYEKL. The V gene lost 0 bases and the J gene lost 0 bases, with 5 bases spanning the gap. The CDR3 is made up of 14 amino acids. Here the CDR3 DNA reads TGCGCCAGCAGCCAAGAAGAACTGAACACTGAAGCTTTCTTT. Encoded protein: CASSQEELNTEAFF.